This TCR beta chain originates from a study of blood T cell repertoires in COVID-19. In Cohort 3, a recovered donor had either two negative PCRs, clearance, or symptom resolution. Some clones are missing from TCRdb's copy, which holds only in-frame ones; the method was immunoSEQ multiplex PCR. The table has about 480,000 clones, roughly 88% seen once. The V and J ends lost 5 bases and 3 bases, in that order; junction bases with no gene match: 5. The length of the CDR3 is 15 residues. Germline assignment: CDR1 MDHEN and CDR2 SYDVKM. The sequence was collected from a woman aged 40 to 55 who had recovered from COVID-19. This rearrangement joins TRBV28 to TRBJ2-7; 12 bases line up with TRBD2. The specimen sequenced was PBMCs or T cells enriched from blood (not recorded which). This CDR3 reads CASSGGLAGNYEQYF. For the CDR3, the DNA is TGTGCCAGCAGTGGAGGACTAGCGGGAAACTACGAGCAGTACTTC.